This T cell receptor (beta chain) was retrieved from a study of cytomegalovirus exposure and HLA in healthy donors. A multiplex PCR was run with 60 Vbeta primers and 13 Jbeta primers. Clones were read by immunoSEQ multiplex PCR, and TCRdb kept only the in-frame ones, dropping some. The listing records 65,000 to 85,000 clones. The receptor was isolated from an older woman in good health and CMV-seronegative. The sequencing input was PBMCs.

The DNA of the CDR3 is TGTGCCTGGAGTGTAAGGGACAGGTTAAGGAAAGCCAAAAACATTCAGTACTTC. It codes for CAWSVRDRLRKAKNIQYF. V gene TRBV30 combines with J gene TRBJ2-4; 8 positions match TRBD1. The V and J ends lost 0 bases and 0 bases, in that order; junction bases with no gene match: 10. The CDR3 contains 18 residues. CDR1 and CDR2 from the germline V gene are GTSNPN and SVGIG (reference sequence). The complete variable domain, with remaining parts taken from reference TRBV30 and TRBJ2-4, reads SQTIHQWPATLVQPVGSPLSLECTVEGTSNPNLYWYRQAAGRGLQLLFYSVGIGQISSEVPQNLSASRPQDRQFILSSKKLLLSDSGFYLCAWSVRDRLRKAKNIQYFGAGTRLSVL.